There are many counts of the clone carrying this TCR beta chain. What it binds is unknown. The CDR3 consists of 16 residues. V was pared by 4 bases and J by 1 base, with 13 bases between. Germline CDR1 is SGHVS and CDR2 is FQNEAQ. The data were taken from a study of T cell repertoires in cytomegalovirus infection. Across the whole study: It can be stated that public TCR beta signatures indicated CMV infection as well as a matching HLA type. Study outcomes and limitations: Cumulative public TCR beta family frequency identified CMV carriers with the relevant HLA. HLA-C-restricted CMV-specific TCR beta clonotypes prevailed in the ex vivo response.

TCRdb passed the reads through MiXCR, listing each CDR3 protein once. The table lists around 450,000 distinct CDR3 sequences, roughly 12% of them singletons. Sequencing was performed on PBMCs. The clonotype was recovered from a human donor in good health (CMV status not recorded). Some clones in this sample may be carry-over from other donors' samples. This sequence joins TRBV7-8 and TRBJ2-2; D may be TRBD2 (6 bases). CDR3: CASSSRLGENTGELFF. CDR3 nucleotides: TGTGCCAGCAGCTCCCGACTAGGGGAGAACACCGGGGAGCTGTTTTTT.